This T cell receptor beta chain is from a study of blood T cell repertoires in COVID-19. Study-wide context: Samples came from the United States, Italy and Spain, spanning acute and convalescent COVID-19.

Germline assignment: CDR1 MDHEN and CDR2 SYDVKM. CDR3 length: 14 residues. With 3 bases removed from V and 7 bases from J, the gap between germline ends came to 10 bases. Per the original data handling: Amplification of reference gene primers provided the estimated nucleated cell counts. The table came from immunoSEQ multiplex PCR; TCRdb's copy has only in-frame clones and leaves some out. V, J and clone size were drawn from that table, and D and trimming were deduced from the DNA. This sample has tens of thousands of clones, with 73% found just once. The sequenced sample was peripheral blood. V gene TRBV28 combines with J gene TRBJ1-6, with D possibly matching TRBD1 (6 bases). This receptor was identified in a man aged 60 to 69 with acute or convalescent COVID-19. DNA of the CDR3: TGTGCCAGCAGTTTCCGGGACACCAATTCACCCCTCCACTTT. Translated, it gives CASSFRDTNSPLHF.